A single sample gave rise to the 22 T cell receptor beta chains below, sequenced in a study of blood T cells in healthy people across ages. Alongside a J-beta primer mix, a sample-barcoded 5' primer served in a second PCR lasting roughly 6 to 12 cycles. One entry per CDR3 protein, called by TCRdb with MiXCR from the 5' RACE reads. The data show 1.5 million to 1.8 million distinct CDR3 sequences, approximately 42% seen once. The sequenced sample was blood. The receptors stem from a woman between 18 and 29 years old in good health.

This clonotype has more than one count but fewer than ten. The genes are TRBV20-1 and TRBJ2-1; D gene uncertain. Germline V gene lookup returns CDR1 DFQATT and CDR2 SNEGSKA (reference sequence). Trimming removed 3 bases from V and 1 base from J, with 13 bases in between. This CDR3 comprises 15 residues. The CDR3 loop reads CSASTSYPSYNEQFF. In DNA, the CDR3 is TGCAGTGCTAGTACGTCGTATCCATCCTACAATGAGCAGTTCTTC.

The V call is TRBV4-3, the J call TRBJ2-7; D not resolved. The CDR3 has 14 amino acids. Trimming removed 1 base from V and 4 bases from J, with 11 bases in between. Looked up from germline, CDR1 is LGHNA and CDR2 is YSLEER. This CDR3 is CASSQGPIRYEQYF. The CDR3 DNA reads as TGCGCCAGCAGCCAAGGGCCGATTCGATACGAGCAGTACTTC.

The sample holds many counts of this clonotype. The rearrangement uses TRBV29-1 and TRBJ2-7, with 9 bases matching TRBD1. V was clipped by 7 bases and J by 3 bases; unmatched bases: 4. The CDR3 covers 12 residues. Germline loops: CDR1 SQVTM, CDR2 ANQGSEA. The CDR3 DNA follows: TGCAGCGCACGGACAGGGGTCTACGAGCAGTACTTC. Protein product: CSARTGVYEQYF.

This chain uses TRBV5-1 with TRBJ2-1; possibly TRBD1 for D (7 bases). Germline V gene sequence: CDR1 SGHRS, CDR2 YFSETQ. The CDR3 consists of 17 residues. Deletions cut 4 bases from V and 0 bases from J, with 17 bases between. CDR3 region: CASSLGLQGSSYNEQFF. CDR3 nucleotide sequence: TGCGCCAGCAGCCTCGGACTACAGGGGAGCTCCTACAATGAGCAGTTCTTC.

The V call is TRBV27, the J call TRBJ1-2; TRBD1 aligns across 8 bases. The CDR3 is made up of 13 amino acids. After removal of 3 bases from V and 6 bases from J, the junction contained 3 bases not matched to a gene. CDR1 is MNHEY and CDR2 is SMNVEV in the germline V gene (reference sequence). The CDR3 bases are TGTGCCAGCAGTTTCCAGGGGGCCGATGGCTACACCTTC. Amino acids: CASSFQGADGYTF.

The V call is TRBV4-1, the J call TRBJ1-2, with TRBD1 matching 8 bases. Germline assignment: CDR1 MGHRA and CDR2 YSYEKL. The CDR3 has 13 amino acids. The trim removed 5 bases at V and 7 bases at J, leaving 6 bases unmatched. The CDR3 DNA follows: TGCGCCAGCAGCAAGGACAGGGAAACTGGCTACACCTTC. This sequence encodes CASSKDRETGYTF.

This clonotype occurred once. The J gene is TRBJ2-5, the V gene TRBV3-1; D is unclear. CDR3 size: 14 residues. Germline CDR1 and CDR2: LGHDT and YNNKEL (reference sequence). Trimming left V 1 base short and J 7 bases short, with 13 bases between. The DNA for the CDR3 is TGTGCCAGCAGCCAAGTTGACGGTGGCCCGACCCAGTACTTC. It encodes CASSQVDGGPTQYF.

This chain connects TRBV12-3 or TRBV12-4 to TRBJ2-6; the D gene is possibly TRBD2 (5 bases). This CDR3 is built from 14 residues. Deletions cut 10 bases from V and 2 bases from J, with 12 bases between. The CDR3: CAIRDGAGANVLTF. The CDR3 coding sequence is TGTGCCATCCGGGATGGGGCTGGGGCCAACGTCCTGACTTTC.

The V and J genes are TRBV20-1 and TRBJ1-1, with 7 nucleotides matching TRBD1. This CDR3 has 14 amino acids. The germline gives CDR1 DFQATT, CDR2 SNEGSKA (reference sequence). V was pared by 5 bases and J by 5 bases, with 11 bases of the junction left unmatched. CDR3 protein: CSAPVDRAGTEAFF. CDR3 sequence (DNA): TGCAGTGCTCCAGTCGACAGGGCTGGGACTGAAGCTTTCTTT.

J is TRBJ2-4 and V is TRBV6-2 or TRBV6-3, with D perhaps matching TRBD1 (5 bases). The germline V and J ends were trimmed by 7 bases and 0 bases, with 13 bases remaining between them. Germline CDR1 is MNHEY and CDR2 is SVGEGT. The length of the CDR3 is 15 residues. DNA of the CDR3: TGTGCCAGCAACCTTAGGGGTCGAGCCAAAAACATTCAGTACTTC. Translation: CASNLRGRAKNIQYF.

This clonotype appeared a few times. This chain joins TRBV5-1 and TRBJ2-7; D is unclear. V was trimmed by 0 bases and J by 5 bases, leaving 12 bases between them. The CDR3 sequence is 14 residues long. Germline-derived CDR1 and CDR2 are SGHRS and YFSETQ. CDR3 in DNA: TGCGCCAGCAGCTTGGCCTGGTTATCCAACGAGCAGTACTTC. Its protein is CASSLAWLSNEQYF.

CDR3 coding DNA: TGTGCCAGCGCCGCAGTCCGGGTGCAGGCTCAGCCCCAGCATTTT. Amino acid sequence: CASAAVRVQAQPQHF. The chain is built from TRBV12-3 or TRBV12-4 and TRBJ1-5, with D unresolved. V was pared by 8 bases and J by 6 bases, with 20 bases between. CDR3 length: 15 residues.

The chain joins TRBV20-1 to TRBJ2-1, with 7 nucleotides matching TRBD2. The CDR3 runs 15 residues. V lost 0 bases and J lost 4; bases outside the gene matches: 6. Germline CDR1 and CDR2: DFQATT and SNEGSKA (reference sequence). The CDR3 DNA follows: TGCAGTGCTAGAGATCTGCAGGGAGGGTACAATGAGCAGTTCTTC. Protein product: CSARDLQGGYNEQFF.

The V call is TRBV10-3, the J call TRBJ2-5; the match to TRBD2 covers 10 bases. The CDR3 runs to 18 residues. Germline V gives CDR1 ENHRY, CDR2 SYGVKD. After removal of 6 bases from V and 2 bases from J, the junction contained 15 bases not matched to a gene. CDR3 nucleotide sequence: TGTGCCATCAGCAACCCCCCGGTCAGAGCGGGAGGGCAAGAGACCCAGTACTTC. The encoded protein is CAISNPPVRAGGQETQYF.

This clonotype has just a few counts. The rearrangement joins TRBV10-3 to TRBJ2-3, with 8 bases matching TRBD1. The CDR3 is 15 residues long. With V trimmed by 2 bases and J by 6 bases, 7 bases remained unmatched. Per germline, CDR1 ENHRY and CDR2 SYGVKD. The CDR3 DNA follows: TGTGCCATCAGTGAGGGAGGACAGGGCTGGGATACGCAGTATTTT. Translating gives CAISEGGQGWDTQYF.

This clonotype was detected only a few times. The chain links TRBV5-1 to TRBJ1-1; D gene ambiguous. The ends were cut back, 5 bases at V and 1 base at J, with 15 bases in the middle. Germline values: CDR1 SGHRS, CDR2 YFSETQ. This CDR3 is 15 amino acids long. In DNA, the CDR3 is TGCGCCAGCAGTCCCTCCCGGCAGCGGAACACTGAAGCTTTCTTT. Protein product: CASSPSRQRNTEAFF.

This clonotype appeared a few times. The rearrangement joins TRBV29-1 to TRBJ2-7; perhaps TRBD1 as D (5 bases). CDR1 and CDR2 from the germline V gene are SQVTM and ANQGSEA. Deletions cut 4 bases from V and 0 bases from J, with 13 bases between. The CDR3 consists of 14 residues. As DNA, the CDR3 is TGCAGCGTTGGTGGGGCGGAAAACTCCTACGAGCAGTACTTC. Amino acid sequence: CSVGGAENSYEQYF.

V is TRBV14 and J is TRBJ2-1; D call uncertain. The CDR3 is 15 amino acids. Between the trimmed V and J ends, which lost 2 bases and 4 bases, there was a span of 12 bases. Germline CDR1 SGHDN, CDR2 FVKESK. CDR3 DNA: TGTGCCAGCAGCCAATCCTTATTGCTATACAATGAGCAGTTCTTC. Protein: CASSQSLLLYNEQFF.

The CDR3 DNA sequence: TGCGCCAGCAGCACCCGACAGGGAGTTTATTACAATGAGCAGTTCTTC. It yields the protein CASSTRQGVYYNEQFF. This chain joins TRBV5-1 and TRBJ2-1, with TRBD1 matching 7 bases. This CDR3 comprises 16 residues. Germline V gives CDR1 SGHRS, CDR2 YFSETQ. V shed 4 bases and J 4 bases; nucleotides not matched to a gene: 11.

This chain connects TRBV7-6 to TRBJ2-2, with TRBD1 matching 7 bases. The CDR3 is made up of 14 amino acids. Trimming removed 5 bases from V and 4 bases from J; junction bases left unmatched: 4. Germline V gives CDR1 SGHVS, CDR2 FNYEAQ. As DNA, the CDR3 is TGTGCCAGCAGCACCCAGGGGGTCACCGGGGAGCTGTTTTTT. The encoded protein is CASSTQGVTGELFF.

The chain carries TRBV5-1 and TRBJ1-5, with D possibly TRBD1 on 6 matching bases. The germline CDR1 and CDR2 sequences are SGHRS and YFSETQ. V lost 0 bases and J lost 6, with 16 bases in between. This CDR3 contains 16 residues. CDR3 sequence reads: CASSLGDKAGSQPQHF. CDR3 sequence (DNA): TGCGCCAGCAGCTTGGGGGACAAGGCGGGGAGTCAGCCCCAGCATTTT.

The chain uses TRBV27 and TRBJ2-4; possible D gene TRBD1, 5 bases. The J call may be mistaken, given a closer DNA end match to TRBJ2-7. The CDR3 spans 17 residues. CDR1 MNHEY and CDR2 SMNVEV come from the germline V gene (reference sequence). The CDR3 DNA follows: TGTGCCAGCAGTATACGACAGTGGGTTGGGGTCACCTACGAGCAGTACTTC. Translation gives CASSIRQWVGVTYEQYF.